This T cell receptor (beta chain) was sequenced during a study of T cells in Graves' hyperthyroidism and ophthalmopathy. This clonotype showed up just a few times. From germline, CDR1 is DFQATT and CDR2 SNEGSKA (reference sequence). V lost 3 bases and J 3 bases, leaving 9 bases between the germline ends. The CDR3 has 12 amino acids. TCR beta CDR3 sequences were amplified from RNA transcripts. First-round RT-PCR with HTBI primers amplified the TCR CDR3 region. TCRdb passed the multiplex PCR reads through MiXCR, listing each CDR3 protein once. The sample comprises a few hundred thousand distinct CDR3 sequences, roughly 23% of which are singletons, and around 54% rests with the top ten.

The sequence came from a woman aged 70-85 years with Graves' ophthalmopathy. Source material: blood. The gene calls are TRBV20-1 and TRBJ2-7; D unresolved. The CDR3, as DNA: TGCAGTGCTAGCCCCGACTTCTACGAGCAGTACTTC. Protein product: CSASPDFYEQYF.